These T cell receptor beta chains were read from a single sample in a study of cytomegalovirus exposure and HLA in healthy donors. Measured with immunoSEQ multiplex PCR; TCRdb has only the in-frame clones, and not every one. In the table there are over 85,000 clones, roughly 84% of which are singletons. The specimen sequenced was PBMCs. All receptors come from a man aged 25-40 years in good health and CMV-seropositive. Each CDR3 is given with its conserved first and last residue. A D gene is named only where the DNA matches it firmly. The listing skips clone size in some rows; elsewhere it reads once, few, many or a size class.

>TRBJ2-5|TRBV7-6|.|once
TGTGCCAGCAGCGGGGGGGCCCGGTGGGAGACCCAGTACTTC
CASSGGARWETQYF
>TRBJ2-1|TRBV5-1|TRBD2|few
TGCGCCAGCAGCTTCGGACTAGCGGGGGAGTCTCGGAATGAGCAGTTCTTC
CASSFGLAGESRNEQFF
>TRBJ1-2|TRBV5-1|.|.
TGCGCCAGCAGCTTGGTGGGCAATAACTATGGCTACACCTTC
CASSLVGNNYGYTF
>TRBJ1-5|TRBV28|TRBD1|.
TGTGCCAGCAGTTTATCCGGACAGGTTTGGGGTGGTAGCAATCAGCCCCAGCATTTT
CASSLSGQVWGGSNQPQHF
>TRBJ2-3|TRBV7-9|TRBD2|.
TGTTCCAGCAGTAAACAGCGGGGGATTGGGGGCACAGATACGCAGTATTTT
CSSSKQRGIGGTDTQYF
>TRBJ2-5|TRBV5-1|.|.
TGCGCCAGCAGCTTGGGCGGAGGGGAACAAGAGACCCAGTACTTC
CASSLGGGEQETQYF
>TRBJ2-3|TRBV29-1|TRBD2|.
TGCAGCGTTTCGAGAGGACTAGCAGGCACAGATACGCAGTATTTT
CSVSRGLAGTDTQYF
>TRBJ1-1|TRBV19|.|.
TGTGCCAGTAGTTGGGGGGGGCGTACTGAAGCTTTCTTT
CASSWGGRTEAFF
>TRBJ1-2|TRBV6-6|TRBD1|.
TGTGCCAGCAGAACCGACAGGGAGAGAGGCTACACCTTC
CASRTDRERGYTF
>TRBJ2-5|TRBV4-1|.|once
TGCGCCAGCAGCCAAGATTACCCTAGCCAAGAGACCCAGTACTTC
CASSQDYPSQETQYF
>TRBJ2-5|TRBV5-1|.|.
TGCGCCAGCAGCTTGATGGGCGGGGGCGAAGAGACCCAGTACTTC
CASSLMGGGEETQYF
>TRBJ1-2|TRBV19|.|.
TGTGCCAGTAGTTTAAACAGGGATCCTAACTATGGCTACACCTTC
CASSLNRDPNYGYTF
>TRBJ2-1|TRBV6-1|.|.
TGTGCCAGCAGTGAAATTGGCGGCCTTCTCTACAATGAGCAGTTCTTC
CASSEIGGLLYNEQFF
>TRBJ2-2|TRBV4-1|.|.
TGCGCCAGCAGCCAAGACGGGTCAGGGGAGCTGTTTTTT
CASSQDGSGELFF
>TRBJ2-3|TRBV4-1|TRBD2|medium-sized
TGCGCCAGCAGCCAAAGCCTTGGGGCTAGCGGGTCCTTAGATACGCAGTATTTT
CASSQSLGASGSLDTQYF
>TRBJ2-3|TRBV5-6|TRBD2|once
TGTGCCAGCAGCTTGCGTGGCGGGGGGGCGGATACGCAGTATTTT
CASSLRGGGADTQYF
>TRBJ1-2|TRBV19|.|.
TGTGCCAGTAGTGCCTCCGGGTCCTTCTATGGCTACACCTTC
CASSASGSFYGYTF
>TRBJ2-7|TRBV30|.|.
TGTGCCTGGATTGGGGGGTCTACCTACGAGCAGTACTTC
CAWIGGSTYEQYF
>TRBJ1-1|TRBV9|.|few
TGTGCCAGCAGCGATGACAGTAACACTGAAGCTTTCTTT
CASSDDSNTEAFF
>TRBJ2-5|TRBV5-4|TRBD1|many
TGTGCCGGCCGGGACAGGGGGCAAGAGACCCAGTACTTC
CAGRDRGQETQYF
>TRBJ2-3|TRBV2|.|.
TGTGCCAGCAGGGACTCCGGAGTTACGCAGTATTTT
CASRDSGVTQYF
>TRBJ2-1|TRBV13|TRBD2|.
TGTGCCAGCAGCTTAGGGCCGGTAGCGGGGGACAATGAGCAGTTCTTC
CASSLGPVAGDNEQFF
>TRBJ2-1|TRBV13|TRBD2|.
TGTGCCAGCAGCTACAAAGCGGGGGGACCTTTTAGGGATGAGCAGTTCTTC
CASSYKAGGPFRDEQFF
>TRBJ1-1|TRBV6-1|.|.
TGTGCCAGCAGTGAAACGGGTGAGTCCACTGAAGCTTTCTTT
CASSETGESTEAFF
>TRBJ1-1|TRBV6-1|TRBD1|.
TGTGCCAGCAGCCAGGGACAGGTTAGCCTTGAAGCTTTCTTT
CASSQGQVSLEAFF
>TRBJ2-7|TRBV25-1|.|few
TGTGCCAGCAGTGCGCATACAAACTCCTACGAGCAGTACTTC
CASSAHTNSYEQYF